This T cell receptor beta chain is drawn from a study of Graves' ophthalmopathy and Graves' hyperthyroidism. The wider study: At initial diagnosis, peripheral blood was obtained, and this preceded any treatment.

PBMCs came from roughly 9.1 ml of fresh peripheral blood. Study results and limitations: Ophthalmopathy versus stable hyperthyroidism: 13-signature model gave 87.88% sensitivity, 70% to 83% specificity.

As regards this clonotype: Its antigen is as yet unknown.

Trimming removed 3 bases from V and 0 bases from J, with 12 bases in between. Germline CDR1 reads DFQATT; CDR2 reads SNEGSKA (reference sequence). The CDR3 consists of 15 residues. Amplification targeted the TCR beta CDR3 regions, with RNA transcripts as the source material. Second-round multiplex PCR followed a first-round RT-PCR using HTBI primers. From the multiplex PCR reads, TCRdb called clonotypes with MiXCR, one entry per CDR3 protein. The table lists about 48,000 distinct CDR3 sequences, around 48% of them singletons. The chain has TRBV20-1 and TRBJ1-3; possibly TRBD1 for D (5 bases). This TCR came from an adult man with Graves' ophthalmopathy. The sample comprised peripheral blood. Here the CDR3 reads CSARSGRTSGNTIYF. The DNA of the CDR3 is TGCAGTGCTAGGTCAGGGAGGACCTCTGGAAACACCATATATTTT.